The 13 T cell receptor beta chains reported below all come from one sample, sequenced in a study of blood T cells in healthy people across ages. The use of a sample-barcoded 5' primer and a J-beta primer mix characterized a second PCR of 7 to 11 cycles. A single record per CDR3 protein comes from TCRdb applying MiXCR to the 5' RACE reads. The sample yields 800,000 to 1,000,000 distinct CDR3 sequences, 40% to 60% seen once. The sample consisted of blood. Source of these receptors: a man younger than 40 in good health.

CDR3 region: CASTSRGRDIQYF. As DNA, the CDR3 is TGTGCCAGCACCTCGCGCGGGCGGGACATTCAGTACTTC. The V call is TRBV6-6, the J call TRBJ2-4; D is possibly TRBD2 (5 bases). CDR3 size: 13 residues. CDR1 MNHNY and CDR2 SVGAGI come from the germline V gene (reference sequence). The germline V and J ends were trimmed by 7 bases and 8 bases, with 15 bases remaining between them.

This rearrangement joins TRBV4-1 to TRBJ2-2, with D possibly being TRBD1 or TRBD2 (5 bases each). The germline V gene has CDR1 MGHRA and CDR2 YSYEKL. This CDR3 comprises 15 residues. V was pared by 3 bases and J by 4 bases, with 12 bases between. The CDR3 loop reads CASSHSGTPTGELFF. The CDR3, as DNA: TGCGCCAGCAGCCATTCCGGGACGCCCACCGGGGAGCTGTTTTTT.

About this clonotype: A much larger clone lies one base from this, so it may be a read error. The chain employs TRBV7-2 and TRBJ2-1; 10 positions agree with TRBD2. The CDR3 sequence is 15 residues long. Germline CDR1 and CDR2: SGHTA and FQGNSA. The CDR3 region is CASSFSGGSYNERFF. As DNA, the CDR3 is TGTGCCAGCAGCTTTAGCGGGGGGTCTTACAATGAGCGGTTCTTC.

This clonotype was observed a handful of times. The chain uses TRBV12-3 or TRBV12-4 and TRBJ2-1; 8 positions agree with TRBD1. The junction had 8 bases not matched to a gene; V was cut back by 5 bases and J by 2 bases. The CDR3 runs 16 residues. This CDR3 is CASSPDRGLTYNEQFF. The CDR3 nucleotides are TGTGCCAGCAGTCCCGACAGGGGACTTACCTACAATGAGCAGTTCTTC.

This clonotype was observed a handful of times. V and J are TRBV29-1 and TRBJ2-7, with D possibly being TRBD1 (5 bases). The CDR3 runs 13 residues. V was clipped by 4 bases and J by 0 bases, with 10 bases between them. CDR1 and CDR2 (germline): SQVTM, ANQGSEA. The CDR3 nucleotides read TGCAGCGTTGGTGGGGCGAGCTCCTACGAGCAGTACTTC. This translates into CSVGGASSYEQYF.

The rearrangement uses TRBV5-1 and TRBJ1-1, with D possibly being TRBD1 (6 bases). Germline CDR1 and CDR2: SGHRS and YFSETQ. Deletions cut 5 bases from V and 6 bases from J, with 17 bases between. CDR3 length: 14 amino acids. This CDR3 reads CASSSIGGSPEAFF. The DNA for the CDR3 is TGCGCCAGCAGTTCGATAGGGGGAAGCCCTGAAGCTTTCTTT.

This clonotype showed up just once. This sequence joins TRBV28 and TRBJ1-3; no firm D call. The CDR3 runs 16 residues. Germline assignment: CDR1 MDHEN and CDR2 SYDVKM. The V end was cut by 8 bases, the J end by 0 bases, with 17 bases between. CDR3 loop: CASSLNGESSGNTIYF. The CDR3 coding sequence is TGTGCCAGCTCACTCAACGGGGAGAGCTCTGGAAACACCATATATTTT.

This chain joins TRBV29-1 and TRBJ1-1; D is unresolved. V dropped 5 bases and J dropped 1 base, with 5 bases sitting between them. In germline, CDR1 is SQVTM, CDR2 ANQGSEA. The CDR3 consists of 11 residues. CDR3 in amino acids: CSVYQNTEAFF. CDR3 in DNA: TGCAGCGTTTACCAGAACACTGAAGCTTTCTTT.

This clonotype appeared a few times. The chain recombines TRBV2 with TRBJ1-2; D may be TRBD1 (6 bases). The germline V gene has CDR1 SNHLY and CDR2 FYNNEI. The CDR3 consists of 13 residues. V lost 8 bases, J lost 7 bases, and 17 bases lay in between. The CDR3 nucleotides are TGTGCCAGCGGGAGAACAGGGATTCCTGGCTACACCTTC. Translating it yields CASGRTGIPGYTF.

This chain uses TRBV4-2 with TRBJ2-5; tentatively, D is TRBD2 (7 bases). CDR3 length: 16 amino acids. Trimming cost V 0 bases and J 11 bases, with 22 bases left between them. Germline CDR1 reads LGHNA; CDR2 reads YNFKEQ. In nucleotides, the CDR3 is TGTGCCAGCAGCCAAGAGGGGGGCTCCTCGGCGCGGGAGCAGTACTTC. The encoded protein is CASSQEGGSSAREQYF.

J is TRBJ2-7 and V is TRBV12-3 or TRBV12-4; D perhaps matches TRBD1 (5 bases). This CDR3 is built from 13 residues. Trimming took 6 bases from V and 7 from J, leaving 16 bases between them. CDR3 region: CASRPRAVNEQYF. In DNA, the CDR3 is TGTGCCAGCAGACCCAGGGCGGTCAATGAGCAGTACTTC.

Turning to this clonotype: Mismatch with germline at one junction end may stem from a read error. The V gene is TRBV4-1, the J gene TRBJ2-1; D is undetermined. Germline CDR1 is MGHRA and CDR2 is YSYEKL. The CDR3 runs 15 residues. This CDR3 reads CASSQVADHYKEQFF. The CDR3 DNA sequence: TGCGCCAGCAGCCAAGTCGCGGACCATTACAAGGAGCAGTTCTTC.

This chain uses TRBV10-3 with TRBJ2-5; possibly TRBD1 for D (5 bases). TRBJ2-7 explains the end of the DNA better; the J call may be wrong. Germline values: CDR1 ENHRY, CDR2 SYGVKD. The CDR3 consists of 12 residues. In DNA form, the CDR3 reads TGTGCCATCAGTGCCCAGGGATACGAGCAGTACTTC. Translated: CAISAQGYEQYF.